The 22 T cell receptor beta chains given below trace back to one sample, sequenced in a study of T cells in Graves' hyperthyroidism and ophthalmopathy. It was RNA transcripts that yielded the amplified TCR beta CDR3 regions. In the first-round RT-PCR of the TCR CDR3, the HTBI primer set was used. A single record per CDR3 protein comes from TCRdb applying MiXCR to the multiplex PCR reads. The profile shows approximately 400,000 distinct CDR3 sequences, 15% to 20% of them singletons. Specimen: blood. The origin of the receptors is a woman aged 18-29 years with Graves' hyperthyroidism.

This clonotype was counted only a few times. The chain recombines TRBV25-1 with TRBJ2-7, with TRBD1 matching over 8 bases. Germline V gives CDR1 MGHDK, CDR2 SYGVNS. The CDR3 extends over 17 amino acids. V lost 3 bases to trimming and J lost 0 bases; unmatched junction nucleotides: 10. The CDR3 DNA follows: TGTGCCAGCAGTGACCACTCGACAGGGGCACTCTCCTACGAGCAGTACTTC. It codes for CASSDHSTGALSYEQYF.

J is TRBJ1-1 and V is TRBV12-3 or TRBV12-4, with D unclear. The V end was cut by 3 bases, the J end by 7 bases, with 9 bases between. This CDR3 region has 12 residues. DNA for the CDR3: TGTGCCAGCAGTTTCCTGGTTGGTGAAGCTTTCTTT. Translation: CASSFLVGEAFF.

This clonotype was observed at least ten times. The rearrangement joins TRBV9 to TRBJ1-2; tentative D call: TRBD1 (6 bases). V was shortened by 3 bases and J by 6 bases, with 21 bases between the two germline ends. The CDR3 runs to 16 residues. Looked up from germline, CDR1 is SGDLS and CDR2 is YYNGEE. The CDR3 loop reads CASSAYGGREGHGYTF. CDR3 DNA: TGTGCCAGCAGCGCATACGGGGGCAGGGAAGGTCATGGCTACACCTTC.

In this sample, this clonotype turned up many times. For the CDR3, the DNA is TGCAGCGTTGAAAAACAGGGGTATGGCTACACCTTC. This encodes CSVEKQGYGYTF. V usage is TRBV29-1 and J usage is TRBJ1-2, with 7 nucleotides matching TRBD1. The germline gives CDR1 SQVTM, CDR2 ANQGSEA. The CDR3 totals 12 residues. Trimming at V came to 2 bases and at J to 5 bases, leaving 2 bases not matched to a gene.

This clonotype was detected many times. The J gene is TRBJ2-7, the V gene TRBV28, with D tentatively TRBD2 (7 bases). Germline values: CDR1 MDHEN, CDR2 SYDVKM. V was clipped by 3 bases and J by 4 bases, with 16 bases between them. The CDR3 has 15 residues. The CDR3 bases are TGTGCCAGCAGTTTTACCGGGGGGCGTCCTTACGAGCAGTACTTC. Its protein product is CASSFTGGRPYEQYF.

In this sample, this clonotype turned up many times. This CDR3 is CASSLSARRDRNTGELFF. CDR3 sequence (DNA): TGTGCCAGCAGCCTCTCGGCCCGGAGGGACAGGAACACCGGGGAGCTGTTTTTT. The chain has TRBV11-2 and TRBJ2-2, with D perhaps TRBD1 (7 bases). The CDR3 is made up of 18 amino acids. The germline V gene encodes CDR1 SGHAT and CDR2 FQNNGV. Trimming left V 5 bases short and J 1 base short, with 20 bases between.

This clonotype has at least ten counts. The gene calls are TRBV3-1 and TRBJ2-5; D might be TRBD1 or TRBD2, each matching 5 bases. The CDR3 extends over 12 amino acids. The ends were cut back, 6 bases at V and 9 bases at J, with 14 bases in the middle. CDR1 and CDR2 from the germline V gene are LGHDT and YNNKEL (reference sequence). The CDR3 protein is CASRSGGRAQYF. In nucleotides, the CDR3 is TGTGCCAGCAGGTCCGGAGGCAGGGCCCAGTACTTC.

This clonotype was counted many times. The chain carries TRBV4-1 and TRBJ1-2, with D unresolved. CDR1 and CDR2 (germline): MGHRA, YSYEKL. This CDR3 contains 15 residues. Deletions cut 0 bases from V and 4 bases from J, with 12 bases between. Written as DNA, the CDR3 is TGCGCCAGCAGCCAAGATGTGGTCACTTCCTATGGCTACACCTTC. Translating it yields CASSQDVVTSYGYTF.

Many counts were recorded for this clonotype. The chain couples TRBV12-3 or TRBV12-4 to TRBJ1-1, with a weak D call TRBD1 (6 bases). Trimming cost V 6 bases and J 3 bases, with 11 bases left between them. The CDR3 sequence is 13 residues long. As DNA, the CDR3 is TGTGCCAGCAGCCGGGACACCTACACTGAAGCTTTCTTT. It translates to CASSRDTYTEAFF.

There are many counts of this clonotype. J is TRBJ2-2 and V is TRBV20-1; 8 positions match TRBD1. The V gene's germline CDR1 is DFQATT and CDR2 SNEGSKA (reference sequence). This CDR3 has 14 residues. V lost 6 bases, J lost 5 bases, and 8 bases stayed unmatched. CDR3 amino acids: CSAPDRGGTGELFF. Here the CDR3 DNA reads TGCAGTGCCCCCGACAGGGGTGGGACCGGGGAGCTGTTTTTT.

The J gene is TRBJ2-5, the V gene TRBV6-1; no reliable D call. V dropped 6 bases and J dropped 5 bases, with 16 bases sitting between them. The CDR3 loop spans 14 amino acids. Looked up from germline, CDR1 is MNHNS and CDR2 is SASEGT. The CDR3: CASRERTAHETQYF. The CDR3, as DNA: TGTGCCAGCAGGGAGAGGACGGCCCACGAGACCCAGTACTTC.

To note about this clonotype: A much larger clone is a single base away; this may be a read error. CDR3 in DNA: TGTGCCAGCAGTCCTGCGGGGGGCCCCAGCTCCCACGAGCAGTACTTC. Translation: CASSPAGGPSSHEQYF. This chain connects TRBV12-3 or TRBV12-4 to TRBJ2-7; 8 positions agree with TRBD2. The CDR3 is made up of 16 amino acids.

This clonotype was counted ten times or more. J is TRBJ1-5 and V is TRBV28, with 7 bases fitting TRBD1. The junction had 7 bases not matched to a gene; V was cut back by 2 bases and J by 9 bases. The CDR3 loop spans 14 amino acids. CDR1 and CDR2 (germline): MDHEN, SYDVKM. This chain's CDR3 is CASSLGRGGLPQHF. CDR3 in DNA: TGTGCCAGCAGTTTAGGCAGGGGGGGTCTGCCCCAGCATTTT.

This clonotype was observed a handful of times. This rearrangement joins TRBV10-3 to TRBJ2-5; no firm D call. The germline V gene has CDR1 ENHRY and CDR2 SYGVKD. V dropped 8 bases and J dropped 5 bases, with 15 bases sitting between them. The CDR3 is 13 residues long. In DNA form, the CDR3 reads TGTGCCATCGGACCCTTCCCCCGGGAGACCCAGTACTTC. Its translation is CAIGPFPRETQYF.

V and J are TRBV27 and TRBJ1-1, with a tentative D call TRBD1 (5 bases). This CDR3 is 15 amino acids long. Per germline, CDR1 MNHEY and CDR2 SMNVEV (reference sequence). V lost 5 bases, J lost 4 bases, and 17 bases lay in between. CDR3 region: CASSPIRGSVTEAFF. The CDR3 DNA reads TGTGCCAGCAGTCCAATTAGGGGTAGCGTCACTGAAGCTTTCTTT.

There are many counts of this clonotype. V is TRBV30 and J is TRBJ1-1; D gene ambiguous. CDR1 GTSNPN and CDR2 SVGIG come from the germline V gene (reference sequence). V lost 5 bases to trimming and J lost 1 base, with 11 bases between them. The CDR3 extends over 13 amino acids. The CDR3 loop reads CAWEGRRNTEAFF. As DNA, the CDR3 is TGTGCCTGGGAGGGCCGGAGGAACACTGAAGCTTTCTTT.

This clonotype showed up many times. This rearrangement joins TRBV20-1 to TRBJ1-2; D call uncertain. The CDR3 has 12 residues. Germline V gene lookup returns CDR1 DFQATT and CDR2 SNEGSKA (reference sequence). Trimming cost V 5 bases and J 4 bases, with 11 bases left between them. The CDR3: CSAYDGSYGYTF. CDR3 nucleotide sequence: TGCAGTGCTTATGACGGATCCTATGGCTACACCTTC.

The J gene is TRBJ2-5, the V gene TRBV6-2 or TRBV6-3, with 12 nucleotides matching TRBD2. V lost 7 bases to trimming and J lost 5 bases; unmatched junction nucleotides: 5. The CDR3 covers 14 residues. The germline V gene has CDR1 MNHEY and CDR2 SVGEGT. The CDR3 nucleotides are TGTGCCAGCATGGCTAGCGGGGGGGCCGAGACCCAGTACTTC. Translation: CASMASGGAETQYF.

About this clonotype: As the CDR3 is not closed by the conserved phenylalanine or tryptophan, this likely results from a read error. This chain uses TRBV6-1 with TRBJ1-5; D unclear. The ends were cut back, 7 bases at V and 0 bases at J, with 13 bases in the middle. This CDR3 is 15 amino acids long. Germline-derived CDR1 and CDR2 are MNHNS and SASEGT. The CDR3 coding sequence is TGTGCCAGCACCAGATATAGTCATAGCAATCAGCCCCAGCATTAT. Its translation is CASTRYSHSNQPQHY.

The V and J genes are TRBV12-3 or TRBV12-4 and TRBJ2-2, with D possibly matching TRBD1 (6 bases). Trimming took 11 bases from V and 6 from J, leaving 10 bases between them. There are 11 residues in the CDR3. The CDR3 here is CAGAGAGELFF. CDR3 nucleotides: TGTGCCGGTGCAGGGGCCGGGGAGCTGTTTTTT.

This clonotype was found many times. The CDR3 here is CASSPRLAGYTGELFF. The CDR3 DNA follows: TGTGCCAGCAGCCCGCGACTAGCGGGATACACCGGGGAGCTGTTTTTT. V usage is TRBV11-1 and J usage is TRBJ2-2, with 11 bases identical to TRBD2. Trimming removed 5 bases from V and 3 bases from J; junction bases left unmatched: 5. The V gene's germline CDR1 is SGHAT and CDR2 FQDESV (reference sequence). The CDR3 loop spans 16 amino acids.

Many counts were recorded for this clonotype. The chain has TRBV28 and TRBJ1-2; the D is unclear. The CDR3 length is 13 residues. The germline gives CDR1 MDHEN, CDR2 SYDVKM. Trimming shortened V by 8 bases and J by 2 bases, and 12 bases separated the two germline ends. The CDR3 here is CASAQGANYGYTF. The DNA for the CDR3 is TGTGCCAGCGCCCAAGGCGCAAACTATGGCTACACCTTC.